This T cell receptor beta chain was sequenced for a study of T cell changes during pregnancy in multiple sclerosis. This CDR3 contains 13 residues. V lost 11 bases to trimming and J lost 4 bases; unmatched junction nucleotides: 3. CDR1 MNHNS and CDR2 SASEGT come from the germline V gene. TCRdb keeps only in-frame clones here, not all; method: immunoSEQ multiplex PCR. The data hold 12,000 or so clones, with roughly 80% observed a single time. V usage is TRBV6-1 and J usage is TRBJ2-7, with 15 bases that match TRBD2. Sequences were derived from CD8+ T cells from peripheral blood mononuclear cells, sampled after pregnancy. This receptor was taken from a female donor in good health, enrolled as a control in a pregnancy study. CDR3 sequence reads: CAGGLAGGYEQYF. The CDR3 nucleotides are TGTGCCGGCGGACTAGCGGGGGGGTACGAGCAGTACTTC.